The clone carrying this TCR beta chain was seen just once. V was shortened by 6 bases and J by 5 bases, with 13 bases between the two germline ends. This CDR3 comprises 13 residues. In the authors' workflow: Amplification with reference gene primers provided the estimates of nucleated cell counts. The assay was immunoSEQ multiplex PCR, and TCRdb's table has in-frame clones only and misses some. V, J and clone size derive from that table, while D and trimming were established from the DNA sequence. The data contain some 100,000 clones, 88% of them singletons. This sample stems from a study of blood T cell repertoires in COVID-19. Study details: The United States, Italy and Spain were the sources of the acute and convalescent COVID-19 samples. PBMCs, B-cell-depleted T cells, or T cells were the source of the cDNA or gDNA that made up the material.

This TCR was recovered from a woman in her 70s with acute or convalescent COVID-19. Sequencing was done on a sample of peripheral blood. This chain links TRBV12-3 or TRBV12-4 with TRBJ1-1; possibly TRBD1 for D (6 bases). CDR3 amino acids: CASRWTEGTEAFF. Written as DNA, the CDR3 is TGTGCCAGCAGGTGGACAGAGGGTACTGAAGCTTTCTTT.